The rows below give T cell receptor beta chains drawn from one sample of a study of blood T cells in healthy people across ages. Using its own MiXCR run on the 5' RACE reads, TCRdb lists one record per CDR3 protein. The data show over 600,000 distinct CDR3 sequences, over 40% seen once. Sequencing was carried out using blood. The receptors here all came from an older man in good health. CDR3s include the opening cysteine and the closing phenylalanine or tryptophan. The order of the fields is D gene, CDR3 length, V gene, J gene, clone size, CDR3 DNA, CDR3 protein. A D gene is named only where the DNA matches it firmly. Rows may omit the clone size; those that give it use once, few, many or a size class.

D: TRBD1; length: 13; V: TRBV29-1; J: TRBJ2-4; size: NA; DNA: TGCAGCGTCCACGGGACAGGGGAAAACATTCAGTACTTC; CDR3: CSVHGTGENIQYF
D: TRBD1; length: 14; V: TRBV27; J: TRBJ2-7; size: NA; DNA: TGTGCCAGCAGATCCTCGACAGGGTTTTACGAGCAGTACTTC; CDR3: CASRSSTGFYEQYF
D: NA; length: 15; V: TRBV6-2/TRBV6-3; J: TRBJ2-7; size: NA; DNA: TGTGCCAGCAGCACAATCCGACAGGTCGGCTACGAGCAGTACTTC; CDR3: CASSTIRQVGYEQYF
D: TRBD1; length: 14; V: TRBV29-1; J: TRBJ1-5; size: once; DNA: TGCAGCGTAACACAGGGGAATAGCAATCAGCCCCAGCATTTT; CDR3: CSVTQGNSNQPQHF
D: TRBD2; length: 16; V: TRBV7-8; J: TRBJ2-5; size: few; DNA: TGTGCCAGCAGCCCGAGGGTAGCGGGAGGTCACAATGAGCAGTACTTC; CDR3: CASSPRVAGGHNEQYF
D: TRBD1; length: 13; V: TRBV6-2/TRBV6-3; J: TRBJ1-2; size: NA; DNA: TGTGCCGGCAGTGCGGACAGGATAGGTGGCTACACCTTC; CDR3: CAGSADRIGGYTF
D: TRBD1; length: 15; V: TRBV11-3; J: TRBJ2-7; size: few; DNA: TGTGCCAGCAGAAATACCGGGACAGGGGGAGGCGAGCAGTACTTC; CDR3: CASRNTGTGGGEQYF
D: NA; length: 12; V: TRBV21-1; J: TRBJ2-4; size: many; DNA: TGTGCCAGCAGCAGCCTCAGGGGGAAACAGTACTTC; CDR3: CASSSLRGKQYF
D: NA; length: 13; V: TRBV4-3; J: TRBJ2-1; size: NA; DNA: TGCGCCAGCAGCCCTGAAGAAGGCAGGGAGCAGTTCTTC; CDR3: CASSPEEGREQFF
D: NA; length: 15; V: TRBV7-9; J: TRBJ1-1; size: few; DNA: TGTGCCAGCAGCTTAGGTTCCGGAGGGGCCACTGAAGCTTTCTTT; CDR3: CASSLGSGGATEAFF
D: NA; length: 13; V: TRBV7-2; J: TRBJ2-1; size: few; DNA: TGTGCCAGCACCCCCGCGTCCTACAATGAGCAGTTCTTC; CDR3: CASTPASYNEQFF
D: TRBD2; length: 17; V: TRBV30; J: TRBJ2-7; size: NA; DNA: TGTGCCTGGAGTCCCCTTAACCCCCCGGGACTAACCTACGAGCAGTACTTC; CDR3: CAWSPLNPPGLTYEQYF
D: NA; length: 15; V: TRBV20-1; J: TRBJ2-7; size: few; DNA: TGCAGTGCTAGAGGCGTTCCGTCTAGCTCCTACGAGCAGTACTTC; CDR3: CSARGVPSSSYEQYF
D: TRBD1; length: 16; V: TRBV24-1; J: TRBJ1-2; size: many; DNA: TGTGCCACCAGTGATCGAGGGACAGGAGAAATCTATGGCTACACCTTC; CDR3: CATSDRGTGEIYGYTF
D: NA; length: 15; V: TRBV20-1; J: TRBJ1-1; size: many; DNA: TGCAGTGCTAGACCGGCTCAGGGGCGGGGCACTGAAGCTTTCTTT; CDR3: CSARPAQGRGTEAFF
D: TRBD2; length: 19; V: TRBV2; J: TRBJ2-1; size: NA; DNA: TGTGCCAGCAGCGAACGGCGGGGGGCCTCTTCAAGCTCCTACAATGAGCAGTTCTTC; CDR3: CASSERRGASSSSYNEQFF
D: NA; length: 15; V: TRBV5-1; J: TRBJ2-7; size: many; DNA: TGCGCCAGCGGCCCCGGGTCTATACCCCTCATCGAGCAGTACTTC; CDR3: CASGPGSIPLIEQYF
D: TRBD2; length: 14; V: TRBV7-2; J: TRBJ2-3; size: NA; DNA: TGTGCCAGCAGCTCGAGGACTAGCGGGGGGACGCAGTATTTT; CDR3: CASSSRTSGGTQYF
D: TRBD2; length: 22; V: TRBV6-5; J: TRBJ2-3; size: many; DNA: TGTGCCAGCCCAAGGCACAGGGACCCCCGTCCGTCGGGAGGGCCGCGCACAGATACGCAGTATTTT; CDR3: CASPRHRDPRPSGGPRTDTQYF
D: NA; length: 16; V: TRBV2; J: TRBJ1-2; size: NA; DNA: TGTGCCAGCAGAAACTCTGGGACACCCATTAACTATGGCTACACCTTC; CDR3: CASRNSGTPINYGYTF
D: TRBD1; length: 14; V: TRBV5-1; J: TRBJ2-2; size: NA; DNA: TGCGCCAGCAGCTCAGGACAGGGGTCCGGGGAGCTGTTTTTT; CDR3: CASSSGQGSGELFF
D: NA; length: 10; V: TRBV29-1; J: TRBJ2-5; size: many; DNA: TGCAGCGTTGTAGGGGAGACCCAGTACTTC; CDR3: CSVVGETQYF
D: NA; length: 13; V: TRBV20-1; J: TRBJ2-7; size: NA; DNA: TGCAGCGCCGCTAGAGGAGGGTACTTCGAGCAGTACTTC; CDR3: CSAARGGYFEQYF
D: NA; length: 13; V: TRBV6-1; J: TRBJ2-2; size: NA; DNA: TGTGCCAGCAGGCCCCTGGTCCATGGGGAGCTGTTTTTT; CDR3: CASRPLVHGELFF
D: NA; length: 14; V: TRBV25-1; J: TRBJ2-7; size: few; DNA: TGTGCCAGCAGGGATACGGGAGTGATCTACGAGCAGTACTTC; CDR3: CASRDTGVIYEQYF
D: NA; length: 14; V: TRBV20-1; J: TRBJ2-1; size: NA; DNA: TGCAGTGCTATCGAGAAGGCATGGTACAATGAGCAGTTCTTC; CDR3: CSAIEKAWYNEQFF
D: NA; length: 12; V: TRBV7-2; J: TRBJ2-5; size: many; DNA: TGTGCCAGCAACTCGCCGTTGGAGACCCAGTACTTC; CDR3: CASNSPLETQYF
D: NA; length: 13; V: TRBV12-3/TRBV12-4; J: TRBJ2-5; size: NA; DNA: TGTGCTAGTAGTGGGAAGGAAGGGGAGACCCAGTACTTC; CDR3: CASSGKEGETQYF
D: TRBD2; length: 16; V: TRBV4-3; J: TRBJ2-1; size: few; DNA: TGCGCCAGCAGCCAAGATCTTACTAGCGGGGGAGGTGAGCAGTTCTTC; CDR3: CASSQDLTSGGGEQFF
D: TRBD1; length: 14; V: TRBV20-1; J: TRBJ2-7; size: NA; DNA: TGCAGTGCGGGTGCTCCACAGGGGGACAACGAGCAGTACTTC; CDR3: CSAGAPQGDNEQYF
D: NA; length: 15; V: TRBV13; J: TRBJ2-3; size: NA; DNA: TGTGCCAGCAGCTTGAGTCGGGGAAACACAGATACGCAGTATTTT; CDR3: CASSLSRGNTDTQYF
D: TRBD2; length: 16; V: TRBV10-1; J: TRBJ2-5; size: NA; DNA: TGCGCCAGCAGCCTGCCTTCGGCTAGCGGGAGTAATGAGCAGTACTTC; CDR3: CASSLPSASGSNEQYF
D: NA; length: 16; V: TRBV6-5; J: TRBJ1-1; size: once; DNA: TGTGCCAGCAGTTACTCGTCTCTTCGGAAGAACACTGAAGCTTTCTTT; CDR3: CASSYSSLRKNTEAFF
D: TRBD1; length: 15; V: TRBV6-2/TRBV6-3; J: TRBJ2-5; size: NA; DNA: TGTGCCAGCAGCAACGCAGGGGGCGCTGGGAAGACCCAGTACTTC; CDR3: CASSNAGGAGKTQYF
D: NA; length: 14; V: TRBV7-2; J: TRBJ2-3; size: NA; DNA: TGTGCCAGCAGCTTAGAGGTTGTCACAGATACGCAGTATTTT; CDR3: CASSLEVVTDTQYF
D: TRBD1; length: 17; V: TRBV4-2; J: TRBJ2-3; size: few; DNA: TGTGCCAGCAGCCAAAATTCCCGACAGGGACCCACAGATACGCAGTATTTT; CDR3: CASSQNSRQGPTDTQYF
D: NA; length: 17; V: TRBV7-2; J: TRBJ2-7; size: many; DNA: TGTGCCAGCAGCTTACGAGCCGTGGAGCACAGAGACTACGAGCAGTACTTC; CDR3: CASSLRAVEHRDYEQYF
D: NA; length: 13; V: TRBV5-1; J: TRBJ2-1; size: NA; DNA: TGCGCCAGCAGCGCCTTTATTGGGGGTTTGCAGTTCTTC; CDR3: CASSAFIGGLQFF
D: NA; length: 15; V: TRBV6-1; J: TRBJ2-3; size: NA; DNA: TGTGCCAGCAGTGAAGATCTAGGAAGCACAGATACGCAGTATTTT; CDR3: CASSEDLGSTDTQYF
D: NA; length: 15; V: TRBV20-1; J: TRBJ2-3; size: NA; DNA: TGCAGTGCTAGAGATAACAAGCGGGGCACAGATACGCAGTATTTT; CDR3: CSARDNKRGTDTQYF
D: NA; length: 16; V: TRBV9; J: TRBJ2-2; size: NA; DNA: TGTGCCAGCAGTACAGGGAAGATATCGAACACCGGGGAGCTGTTTTTT; CDR3: CASSTGKISNTGELFF
D: NA; length: 14; V: TRBV29-1; J: TRBJ2-7; size: few; DNA: TGCAGCGTGGATGTGGGATCCTCCTACAATGAGCAGTACTTC; CDR3: CSVDVGSSYNEQYF
D: TRBD1; length: 16; V: TRBV3-1; J: TRBJ2-5; size: few; DNA: TGTGCCAGCAGCCCACGGACAGGGACGGCCGCCGAGACCCAGTACTTC; CDR3: CASSPRTGTAAETQYF
D: TRBD2; length: 21; V: TRBV20-1; J: TRBJ2-3; size: NA; DNA: TGCAGTGGAGCAAGTAGGGAGGGGGCCTATATAGCGGGAGGTGGTGCAGATACGCAGTATTTT; CDR3: CSGASREGAYIAGGGADTQYF
D: TRBD2; length: 14; V: TRBV20-1; J: TRBJ2-5; size: few; DNA: TGCAGTGCTCCCCAGACGGGAGGGAGAGAGACCCAGTACTTC; CDR3: CSAPQTGGRETQYF
D: NA; length: 14; V: TRBV6-2/TRBV6-3; J: TRBJ2-7; size: NA; DNA: TGTGCCAGCAGTTTCTTCCAGGGCTCCTACGAGCAGTACTTC; CDR3: CASSFFQGSYEQYF
D: NA; length: 16; V: TRBV5-6; J: TRBJ2-1; size: NA; DNA: TGTGCCAGCAGCCCCGTAGGAAACCCCTCCTACAATGAGCAGTTCTTC; CDR3: CASSPVGNPSYNEQFF
D: NA; length: 13; V: TRBV15; J: TRBJ2-5; size: few; DNA: TGTGCCACCAGCAGAGATTTCCAAGAGACCCAGTACTTC; CDR3: CATSRDFQETQYF
D: TRBD1; length: 14; V: TRBV28; J: TRBJ2-5; size: NA; DNA: TGTGCCAGCAGTTTAGGCGGGACAGGGGGGACCCAGTACTTC; CDR3: CASSLGGTGGTQYF
D: NA; length: 14; V: TRBV29-1; J: TRBJ2-1; size: few; DNA: TGCAGCGTGGTGGCCCGGAGCTCCTACAATGAGCAGTTCTTC; CDR3: CSVVARSSYNEQFF
D: NA; length: 14; V: TRBV28; J: TRBJ2-5; size: many; DNA: TGTGCCAGCAGGATACAGGGCGGAGAGGAGACCCAGTACTTC; CDR3: CASRIQGGEETQYF
D: TRBD1; length: 16; V: TRBV6-2/TRBV6-3; J: TRBJ1-5; size: NA; DNA: TGTGCCAGCAGTTACTCGAGGGACAGCTCCAATCAGCCCCAGCATTTT; CDR3: CASSYSRDSSNQPQHF
D: NA; length: 12; V: TRBV20-1; J: TRBJ1-1; size: NA; DNA: TGCAGTCTGGGACGGGCCCGGACTGAAGCTTTCTTT; CDR3: CSLGRARTEAFF
D: NA; length: 12; V: TRBV25-1; J: TRBJ2-5; size: NA; DNA: TGTGCCAGCAGTGCAGGGTTCGAGACCCAGTACTTC; CDR3: CASSAGFETQYF